This T cell receptor beta chain is drawn from a study of esophageal squamous cell carcinoma under preoperative chemotherapy. Whole-study findings and limits: After chemotherapy, TCR diversity rose significantly in peripheral T cells but not in tumor-infiltrating lymphocytes. Clonal contraction, more than amplification, hit abundant clones after paclitaxel-nedaplatin.

In germline, CDR1 is ENHRY, CDR2 SYGVKD. This CDR3 has 14 amino acids. V gave up 7 bases and J gave up 0 bases, with 10 bases separating them. TCRdb re-called the PCR reads with MiXCR, one entry per CDR3 protein. The sample includes roughly 20,000 distinct CDR3 sequences, more than 45% of them seen just once. In this sample, this clonotype turned up a few times. Its antigen is undetermined. The time point was: after preoperative PTX-NDP chemotherapy. This chain joins TRBV10-3 and TRBJ2-1, with D perhaps being TRBD1 or TRBD2 (5 bases each). The receptor was isolated from a human donor with esophageal squamous cell carcinoma. The donor label of this sample is uncertain. This material was obtained from a patient given preoperative chemotherapy. CDR3 loop: CAIMPGTSYNEQFF. The CDR3 bases are TGTGCCATCATGCCTGGGACCTCCTACAATGAGCAGTTCTTC.